This T cell receptor beta chain appears in the sequencing data of a study of blood T cell repertoires in COVID-19. The CDR3 totals 13 residues. The germline gives CDR1 MRHNA, CDR2 SNTAGT. V was clipped by 4 bases and J by 4 bases, with 10 bases between them. Authors' methods: Scientists estimated how many nucleated cells there were by amplifying reference gene primers. Repertoires were generated with immunoSEQ multiplex PCR, while TCRdb's copy carries only in-frame clones and drops some. That table gives V, J and clone size, and the DNA gave D and trimming. The sample yields 50,000 to 65,000 clones, about 74% seen once.

Sequenced: peripheral blood. This sequence originates from a woman of 80 years or more with acute or convalescent COVID-19. The chain is built from TRBV6-4 and TRBJ1-1; D gene uncertain. Here the CDR3 DNA reads TGTGCCAGCAGTGCAGAGGAGGCCACTGAAGCTTTCTTT. Translating it yields CASSAEEATEAFF.